The following is a TCR beta chain sequence with its context. Its antigen is still unknown. The data were taken from a study of a mutant IDH1 vaccine in newly diagnosed glioma. Study information: Vaccination was launched 4-6 weeks after radiotherapy alone, or with temozolomide cycles. Of the patients given treatment, roughly 62% were male and 37.5% were female, and a mean age of around 44 years was recorded. Broader study findings: Variations in leading peripheral T cell clonotypes appeared to have no connection with pseudoprogression.

The data were produced by immunoSEQ multiplex PCR, yet TCRdb's version contains in-frame clones alone and is incomplete. The sample lists some 120,000 clones; about 82% were seen once. Documented time point: week 11, during vaccination. In the vaccine, a single dose held 300 ug of the mutant IDH1 20-mer peptide, along with topical imiquimod. The germline V gene has CDR1 MGHDK and CDR2 SYGVNS. The CDR3 runs 15 residues. V dropped 4 bases and J dropped 4 bases, with 13 bases sitting between them. This sample comprised PBMCs, obtained from a glioma patient whose treatment included an IDH1 peptide vaccine. The sequence was collected from a man between 35 and 55 years old with glioma. This chain links TRBV25-1 with TRBJ2-2; perhaps D is TRBD1 or TRBD2 (5 bases each). The CDR3 loop is CASSAGTRATGELFF. As DNA, the CDR3 is TGTGCCAGCAGTGCCGGGACCCGTGCCACCGGGGAGCTGTTTTTT.